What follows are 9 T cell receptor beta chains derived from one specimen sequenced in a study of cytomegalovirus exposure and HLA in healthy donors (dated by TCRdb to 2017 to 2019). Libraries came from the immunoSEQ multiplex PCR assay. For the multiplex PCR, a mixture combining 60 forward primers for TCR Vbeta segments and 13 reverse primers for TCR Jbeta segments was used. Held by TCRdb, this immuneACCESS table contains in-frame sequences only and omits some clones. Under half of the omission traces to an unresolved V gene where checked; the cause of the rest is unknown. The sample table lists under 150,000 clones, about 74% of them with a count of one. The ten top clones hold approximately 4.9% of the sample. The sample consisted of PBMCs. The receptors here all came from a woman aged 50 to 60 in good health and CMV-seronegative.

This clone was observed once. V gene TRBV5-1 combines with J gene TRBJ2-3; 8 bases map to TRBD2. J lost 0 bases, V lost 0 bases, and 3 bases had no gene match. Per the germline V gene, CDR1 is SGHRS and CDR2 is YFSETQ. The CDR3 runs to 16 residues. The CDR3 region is CASSLEIAGSTDTQYF. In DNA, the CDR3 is TGCGCCAGCAGCTTGGAGATAGCGGGGAGCACAGATACGCAGTATTTT.

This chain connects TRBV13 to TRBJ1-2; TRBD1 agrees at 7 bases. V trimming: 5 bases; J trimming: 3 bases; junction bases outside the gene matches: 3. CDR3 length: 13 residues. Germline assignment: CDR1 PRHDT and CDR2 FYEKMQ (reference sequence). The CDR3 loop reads CASSQDRDYGYTF. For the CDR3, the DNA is TGTGCCAGCAGCCAAGACAGGGACTATGGCTACACCTTC. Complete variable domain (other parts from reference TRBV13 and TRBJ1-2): AAGVIQSPRHLIKEKRETATLKCYPIPRHDTVYWYQQGPGQDPQFLISFYEKMQSDKGSIPDRFSAQQFSDYHSELNMSSLELGDSALYFCASSQDRDYGYTFGSGTRLTVV.

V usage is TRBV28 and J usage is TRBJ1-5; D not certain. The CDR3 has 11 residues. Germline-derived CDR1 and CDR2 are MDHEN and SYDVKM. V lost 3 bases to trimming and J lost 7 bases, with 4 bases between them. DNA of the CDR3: TGTGCCAGCAGTTTTGGCCAGCCCCAGCATTTT. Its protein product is CASSFGQPQHF.

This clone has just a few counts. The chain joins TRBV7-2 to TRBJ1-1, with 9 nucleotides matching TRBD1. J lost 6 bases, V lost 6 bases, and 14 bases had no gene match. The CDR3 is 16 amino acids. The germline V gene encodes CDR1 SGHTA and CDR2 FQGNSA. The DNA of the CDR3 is TGTGCCAGCAGTTTAACGGACAGGGGTGTATTCGCTGAAGCTTTCTTT. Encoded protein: CASSLTDRGVFAEAFF.

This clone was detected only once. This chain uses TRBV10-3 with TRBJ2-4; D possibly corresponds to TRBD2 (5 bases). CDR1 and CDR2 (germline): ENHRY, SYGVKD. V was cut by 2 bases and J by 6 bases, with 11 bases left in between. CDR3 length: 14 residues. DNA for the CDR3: TGTGCCATCAGTGAGCGGGATCCGCCAAACATTCAGTACTTC. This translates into CAISERDPPNIQYF.

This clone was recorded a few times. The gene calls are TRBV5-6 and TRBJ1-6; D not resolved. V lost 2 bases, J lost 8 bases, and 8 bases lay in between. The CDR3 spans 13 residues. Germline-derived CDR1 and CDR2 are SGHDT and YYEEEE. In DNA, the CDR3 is TGTGCCAGCAGCTTAGGAGAATATTCACCCCTCCACTTT. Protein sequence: CASSLGEYSPLHF.

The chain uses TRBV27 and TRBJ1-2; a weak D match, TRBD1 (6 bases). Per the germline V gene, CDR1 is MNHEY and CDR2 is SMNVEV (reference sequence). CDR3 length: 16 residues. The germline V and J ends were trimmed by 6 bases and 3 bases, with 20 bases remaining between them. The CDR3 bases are TGTGCCAGCAGCAGAAGCAACGGGGGGGCCTACTATGGCTACACCTTC. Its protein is CASSRSNGGAYYGYTF.

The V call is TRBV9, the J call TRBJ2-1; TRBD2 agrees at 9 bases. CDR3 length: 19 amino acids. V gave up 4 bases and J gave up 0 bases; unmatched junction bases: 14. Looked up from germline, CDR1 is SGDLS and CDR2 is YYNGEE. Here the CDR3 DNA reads TGTGCCAGCAGCTTAAGGACTAGCGCGGGTACTTACTCCTACAATGAGCAGTTCTTC. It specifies CASSLRTSAGTYSYNEQFF.

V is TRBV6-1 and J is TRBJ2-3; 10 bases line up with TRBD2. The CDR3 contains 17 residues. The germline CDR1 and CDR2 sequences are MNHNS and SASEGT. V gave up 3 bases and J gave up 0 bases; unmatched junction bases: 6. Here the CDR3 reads CASSEELAGGSTDTQYF. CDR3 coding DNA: TGTGCCAGCAGTGAGGAATTAGCGGGGGGCAGCACAGATACGCAGTATTTT.